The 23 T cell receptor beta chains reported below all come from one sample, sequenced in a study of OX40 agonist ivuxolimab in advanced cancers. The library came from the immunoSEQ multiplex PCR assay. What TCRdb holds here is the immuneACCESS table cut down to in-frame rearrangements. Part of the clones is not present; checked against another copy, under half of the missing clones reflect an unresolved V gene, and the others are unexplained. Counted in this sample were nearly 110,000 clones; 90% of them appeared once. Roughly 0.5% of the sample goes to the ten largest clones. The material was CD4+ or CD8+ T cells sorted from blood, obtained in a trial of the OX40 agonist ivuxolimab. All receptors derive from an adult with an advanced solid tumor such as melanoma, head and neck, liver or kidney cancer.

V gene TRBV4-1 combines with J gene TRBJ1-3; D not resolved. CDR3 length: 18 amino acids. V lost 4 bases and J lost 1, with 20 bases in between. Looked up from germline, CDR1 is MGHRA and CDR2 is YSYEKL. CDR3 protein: CASSLKVLGLGSGNTIYF. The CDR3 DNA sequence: TGCGCCAGCAGCCTAAAGGTTCTTGGTTTGGGTTCTGGAAACACCATATATTTT.

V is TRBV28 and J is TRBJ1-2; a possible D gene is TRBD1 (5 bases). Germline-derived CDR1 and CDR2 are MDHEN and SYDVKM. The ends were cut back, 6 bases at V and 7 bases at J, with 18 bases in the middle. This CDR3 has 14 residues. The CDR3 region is CASSQGGGPSGYTF. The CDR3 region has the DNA TGTGCCAGCAGCCAAGGCGGGGGACCAAGTGGCTACACCTTC.

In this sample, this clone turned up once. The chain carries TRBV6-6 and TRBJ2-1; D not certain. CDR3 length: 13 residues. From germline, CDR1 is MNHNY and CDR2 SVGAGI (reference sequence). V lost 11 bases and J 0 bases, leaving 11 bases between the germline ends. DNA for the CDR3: TGTGCCCACCGATCGAGCTCCTACAATGAGCAGTTCTTC. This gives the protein CAHRSSSYNEQFF.

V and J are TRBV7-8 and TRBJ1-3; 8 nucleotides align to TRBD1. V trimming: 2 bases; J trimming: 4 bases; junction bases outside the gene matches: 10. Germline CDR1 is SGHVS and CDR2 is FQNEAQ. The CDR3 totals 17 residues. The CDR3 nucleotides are TGTGCCAGCAGCTTAACTCCTGACAGGGGACCGGGAAACACCATATATTTT. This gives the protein CASSLTPDRGPGNTIYF.

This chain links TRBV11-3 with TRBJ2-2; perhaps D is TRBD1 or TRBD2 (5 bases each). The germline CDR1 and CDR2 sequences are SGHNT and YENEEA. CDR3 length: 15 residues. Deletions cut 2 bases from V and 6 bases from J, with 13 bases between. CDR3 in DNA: TGTGCCAGCAGCTTACGAGGGACGGTCCCCGGGGAGCTGTTTTTT. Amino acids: CASSLRGTVPGELFF.

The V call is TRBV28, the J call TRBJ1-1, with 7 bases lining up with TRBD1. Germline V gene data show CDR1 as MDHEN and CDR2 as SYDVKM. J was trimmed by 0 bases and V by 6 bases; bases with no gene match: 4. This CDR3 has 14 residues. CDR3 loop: CASRKTGLNTEAFF. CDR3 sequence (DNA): TGTGCCAGCAGAAAGACAGGGTTGAACACTGAAGCTTTCTTT. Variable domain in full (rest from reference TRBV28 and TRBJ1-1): DVKVTQSSRYLVKRTGEKVFLECVQDMDHENMFWYRQDPGLGLRLIYFSYDVKMKEKGDIPEGYSVSREKKERFSLILESASTNQTSMYLCASRKTGLNTEAFFGQGTRLTVV.

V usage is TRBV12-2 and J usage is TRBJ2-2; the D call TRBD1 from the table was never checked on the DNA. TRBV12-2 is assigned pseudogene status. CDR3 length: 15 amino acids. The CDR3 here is CASRSGRGGTGELFF. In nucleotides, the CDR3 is TGTGCAAGTCGCTCAGGCAGGGGTGGGACCGGGGAGCTGTTTTTT.

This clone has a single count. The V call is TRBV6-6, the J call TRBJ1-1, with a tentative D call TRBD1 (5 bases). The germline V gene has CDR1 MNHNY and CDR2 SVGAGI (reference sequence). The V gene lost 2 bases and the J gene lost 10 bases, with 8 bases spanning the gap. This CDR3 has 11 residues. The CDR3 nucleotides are TGTGCCAGCAGTTACAAAGGGGTAGCTTTCTTT. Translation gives CASSYKGVAFF.

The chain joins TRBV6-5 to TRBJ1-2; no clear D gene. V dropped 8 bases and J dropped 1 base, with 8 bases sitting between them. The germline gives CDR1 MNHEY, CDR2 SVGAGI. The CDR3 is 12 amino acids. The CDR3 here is CASGGINYGYTF. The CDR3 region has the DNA TGTGCCAGCGGAGGGATTAACTATGGCTACACCTTC.

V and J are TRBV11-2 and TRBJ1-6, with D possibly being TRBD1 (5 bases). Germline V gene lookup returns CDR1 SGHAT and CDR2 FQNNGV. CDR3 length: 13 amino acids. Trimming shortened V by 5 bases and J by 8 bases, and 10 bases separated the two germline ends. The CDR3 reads CASSLTGYSPLHF. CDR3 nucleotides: TGTGCCAGCAGCCTTACAGGATATTCACCCCTCCACTTT.

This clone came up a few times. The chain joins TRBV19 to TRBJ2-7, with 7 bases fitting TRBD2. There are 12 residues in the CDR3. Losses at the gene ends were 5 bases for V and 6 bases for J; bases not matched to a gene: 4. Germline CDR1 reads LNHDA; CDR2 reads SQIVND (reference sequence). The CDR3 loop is CASSLPGGEQYF. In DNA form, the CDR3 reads TGTGCCAGTAGTTTACCGGGGGGCGAGCAGTACTTC. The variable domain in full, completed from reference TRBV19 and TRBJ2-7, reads DGGITQSPKYLFRKEGQNVTLSCEQNLNHDAMYWYRQDPGQGLRLIYYSQIVNDFQKGDIAEGYSVSREKKESFPLTVTSAQKNPTAFYLCASSLPGGEQYFGPGTRLTVT.

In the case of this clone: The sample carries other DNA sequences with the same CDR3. CDR3 sequence (DNA): TGTGCCAGCAGGGGCCCGGGCGAGACCCAGTACTTC. Translated: CASRGPGETQYF. The V call is TRBV2, the J call TRBJ2-5; D not certain. The CDR3 runs to 12 residues. V lost 6 bases and J 5 bases, leaving 10 bases between the germline ends. Germline V CDR1 and CDR2: SNHLY, FYNNEI.

Here the CDR3 reads CASSPGTGWREKLFF. In DNA, the CDR3 is TGTGCCAGCAGCCCCGGGACAGGGTGGAGGGAAAAACTGTTTTTT. The genes are TRBV5-8 and TRBJ1-4, with 9 positions matching TRBD1. Per the germline V gene, CDR1 is SGHTS and CDR2 is YDEGEE. J lost 8 bases, V lost 4 bases, and 9 bases had no gene match. This CDR3 comprises 15 residues.

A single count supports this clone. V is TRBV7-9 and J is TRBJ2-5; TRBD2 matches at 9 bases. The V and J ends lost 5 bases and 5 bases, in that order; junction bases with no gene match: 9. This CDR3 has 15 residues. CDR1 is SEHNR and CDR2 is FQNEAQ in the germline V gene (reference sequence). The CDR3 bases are TGTGCCAGCAGCCGCGGGGCTAGCGGGGTGGAGACCCAGTACTTC. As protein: CASSRGASGVETQYF.

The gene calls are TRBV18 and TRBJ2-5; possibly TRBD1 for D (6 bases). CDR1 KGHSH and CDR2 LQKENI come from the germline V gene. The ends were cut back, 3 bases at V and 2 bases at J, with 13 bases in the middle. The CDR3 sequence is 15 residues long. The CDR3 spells CASSPPGGQQETQYF. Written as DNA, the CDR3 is TGTGCCAGCTCACCCCCGGGTGGACAGCAAGAGACCCAGTACTTC.

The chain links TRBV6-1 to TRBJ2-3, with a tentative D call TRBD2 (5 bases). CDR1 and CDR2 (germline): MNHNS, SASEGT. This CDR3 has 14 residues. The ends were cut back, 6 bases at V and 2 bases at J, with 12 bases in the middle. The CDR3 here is CASSLLGHTDTQYF. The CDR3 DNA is TGTGCCAGCAGCTTACTAGGTCACACAGATACGCAGTATTTT.

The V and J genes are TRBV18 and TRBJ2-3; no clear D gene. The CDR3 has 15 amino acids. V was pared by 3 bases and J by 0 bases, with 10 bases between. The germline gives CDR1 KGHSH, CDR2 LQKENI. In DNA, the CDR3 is TGTGCCAGCTCACCCGTGAGGCGCAGCACAGATACGCAGTATTTT. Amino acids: CASSPVRRSTDTQYF.

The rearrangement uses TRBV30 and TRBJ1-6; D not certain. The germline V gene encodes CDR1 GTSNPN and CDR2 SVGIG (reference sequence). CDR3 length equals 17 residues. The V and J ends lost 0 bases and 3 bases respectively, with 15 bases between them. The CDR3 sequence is CAWSVRPTKVYNSPLHF. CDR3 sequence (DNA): TGTGCCTGGAGTGTACGGCCAACTAAAGTCTATAATTCACCCCTCCACTTT. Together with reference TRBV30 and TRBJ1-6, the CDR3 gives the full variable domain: SQTIHQWPATLVQPVGSPLSLECTVEGTSNPNLYWYRQAAGRGLQLLFYSVGIGQISSEVPQNLSASRPQDRQFILSSKKLLLSDSGFYLCAWSVRPTKVYNSPLHFGNGTRLTVT.

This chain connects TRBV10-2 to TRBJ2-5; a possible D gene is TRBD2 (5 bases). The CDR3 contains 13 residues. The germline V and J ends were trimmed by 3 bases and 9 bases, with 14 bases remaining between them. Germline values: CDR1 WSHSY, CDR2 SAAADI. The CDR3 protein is CASSDLRTSAQYF. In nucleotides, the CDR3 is TGCGCCAGCAGTGACTTGAGGACTTCGGCCCAGTACTTC.

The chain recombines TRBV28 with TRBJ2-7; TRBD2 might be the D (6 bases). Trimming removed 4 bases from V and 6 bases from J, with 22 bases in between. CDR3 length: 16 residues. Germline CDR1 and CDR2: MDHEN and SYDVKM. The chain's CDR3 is CASSSPTGTSLGEQYF. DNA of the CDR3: TGTGCCAGCAGTTCCCCCACCGGGACTTCGCTAGGCGAGCAGTACTTC.

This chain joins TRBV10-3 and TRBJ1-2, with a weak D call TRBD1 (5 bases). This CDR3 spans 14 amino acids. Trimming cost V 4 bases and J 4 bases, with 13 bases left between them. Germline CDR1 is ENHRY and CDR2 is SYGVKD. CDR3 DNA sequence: TGTGCCATCAGTGTAGGCCAGGGCGGCTATGGCTACACCTTC. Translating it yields CAISVGQGGYGYTF.

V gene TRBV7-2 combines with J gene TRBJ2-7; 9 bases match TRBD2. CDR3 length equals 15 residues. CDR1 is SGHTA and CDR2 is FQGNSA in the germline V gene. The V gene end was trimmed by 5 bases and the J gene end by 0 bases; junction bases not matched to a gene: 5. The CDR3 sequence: CASSTQRGVSYEQYF. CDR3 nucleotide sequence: TGTGCCAGCAGCACCCAGCGGGGGGTCTCCTACGAGCAGTACTTC.

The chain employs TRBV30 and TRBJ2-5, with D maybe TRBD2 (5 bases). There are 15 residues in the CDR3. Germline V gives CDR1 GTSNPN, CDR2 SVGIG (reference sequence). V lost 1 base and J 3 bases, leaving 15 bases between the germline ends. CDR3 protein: CAWSGESGWKETQYF. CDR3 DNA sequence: TGTGCCTGGAGTGGGGAGTCGGGGTGGAAAGAGACCCAGTACTTC.